The TCR beta chain described here comes from a study of blood T cell repertoires in COVID-19. In the study overall: The origin of the acute and convalescent COVID-19 samples was the United States, Italy and Spain.

Individuals drawn from 24 US areas were about 18 to 100 years old. Two consecutive negative NP/OP PCR tests, clearance, or resolved symptoms defined Cohort 3 recovery. This CDR3 region has 16 residues. CDR1 is SEHNR, CDR2 FQNEAQ, per germline (reference sequence). The trim removed 5 bases at V and 5 bases at J, leaving 12 bases unmatched. Methods used by the authors: Reference gene primer amplification yielded estimated nucleated cell counts. The table came from immunoSEQ multiplex PCR; TCRdb's copy has only in-frame clones and leaves some out. From that table come the V and J calls and clone size; the DNA was used to work out D and trimming. The sample yields around 310,000 clones, roughly 91% seen once. This clone was detected only a few times.

The sample taken for sequencing was PBMCs or T cells enriched from blood (not recorded which). The sequence derives from a woman aged 25-40 years who had recovered from COVID-19. The chain combines TRBV7-9 with TRBJ2-7, with TRBD1 matching over 10 bases. For the CDR3, the DNA is TGTGCCAGCAGCCCAAGCCGGGACAGGGGATCCCACGAGCAGTACTTC. Translated: CASSPSRDRGSHEQYF.